This entry features one TCR beta chain sequence. Clones were sequenced by immunoSEQ multiplex PCR, and TCRdb holds only the in-frame ones, with some missing. The sample gives some 350,000 clones, roughly 84% of which show up once; 3.3% is in the top ten. These data come from a study of Ad26.COV2.S vaccination and SARS-CoV-2 variants. The trim removed 3 bases at V and 2 bases at J, leaving 10 bases unmatched. This CDR3 region has 18 residues. In germline, CDR1 is MGHRA, CDR2 YSYEKL. Treatment noted: about 20 received Ad26.COV2.S at low or high dose, single or two shots; 5 received placebo; per-sample allocation not given. All samples were drawn on day 63, counting from the first vaccine or placebo injection. This vaccine is an Ad26 vector that expresses the Wuhan-strain SARS-CoV-2 spike.

This chain uses TRBV4-1 with TRBJ2-3; 11 nucleotides align to TRBD2. The sequencing here drew on peripheral blood, taken in a trial of Ad26.COV2.S vaccine versus placebo. The source of this sequence is a person between 18 and 65 years old who received the Ad26.COV2.S COVID-19 vaccine or a placebo. CDR3 nucleotide sequence: TGCGCCAGCAGCCAGTCGACGACTAGCGGGGCCAACACAGATACGCAGTATTTT. It is translated as CASSQSTTSGANTDTQYF.